The next 23 T cell receptor beta chains were all read from a single sample in a study of blood T cell repertoires in COVID-19. Method: immunoSEQ multiplex PCR; TCRdb's copy keeps in-frame clones and lacks some. The sample lists 150,000 or so clones, 75% to 80% occurring once. What was sequenced was PBMCs or T cells enriched from blood (not recorded which). These receptors were obtained from a woman aged 45-59 years who had recovered from COVID-19.

The chain recombines TRBV5-1 with TRBJ2-2; 9 bases line up with TRBD1. The CDR3 sequence is 15 residues long. Germline V gene lookup returns CDR1 SGHRS and CDR2 YFSETQ. The trim removed 4 bases at V and 4 bases at J, leaving 5 bases unmatched. The CDR3 is CASSIGQGSTGELFF. CDR3 in DNA: TGCGCCAGCAGCATCGGACAGGGGAGCACCGGGGAGCTGTTTTTT.

The genes are TRBV2 and TRBJ1-6, with no clear D. Trimming stripped 1 base from V and 5 bases from J, with 9 bases between. Germline loops: CDR1 SNHLY, CDR2 FYNNEI. The CDR3 extends over 15 amino acids. The CDR3 region is CASSEGAGHNSPLHF. The CDR3 DNA follows: TGTGCCAGCAGTGAAGGCGCAGGCCATAATTCACCCCTCCACTTT. The whole variable domain, filled in from reference TRBV2 and TRBJ1-6, reads EPEVTQTPSHQVTQMGQEVILRCVPISNHLYFYWYRQILGQKVEFLVSFYNNEISEKSEIFDDQFSVERPDGSNFTLKIRSTKLEDSAMYFCASSEGAGHNSPLHFGNGTRLTVT.

CDR3 in DNA: TGTGCCAGCTCACCACGGGGACTCCCAGAGCAAAATTCACCCCTCCACTTT. As protein: CASSPRGLPEQNSPLHF. The chain is built from TRBV18 and TRBJ1-6; TRBD1 might be the D (5 bases). The V and J ends lost 1 base and 7 bases respectively, with 17 bases between them. The V gene's germline CDR1 is KGHSH and CDR2 LQKENI. This CDR3 contains 17 residues.

This chain links TRBV11-3 with TRBJ2-7; TRBD2 matches at 11 bases. The germline V gene has CDR1 SGHNT and CDR2 YENEEA. The CDR3 runs 14 residues. J gave up 7 bases and V 5 bases, and 7 bases lay outside the gene matches. CDR3 region: CASSITSGGREQYF. The DNA for the CDR3 is TGTGCCAGCAGCATTACTAGCGGGGGCCGGGAGCAGTACTTC.

The chain recombines TRBV7-9 with TRBJ2-7, with 11 bases lining up with TRBD2. The junction had 3 bases not matched to a gene; V was cut back by 7 bases and J by 4 bases. CDR3 length: 13 residues. From germline, CDR1 is SEHNR and CDR2 FQNEAQ (reference sequence). The CDR3: CASTGLAEYEQYF. DNA for the CDR3: TGTGCCAGCACGGGACTAGCGGAATACGAGCAGTACTTC. The complete variable domain, with remaining parts taken from reference TRBV7-9 and TRBJ2-7, reads DTGVSQNPRHKITKRGQNVTFRCDPISEHNRLYWYRQTLGQGPEFLTYFQNEAQLEKSRLLSDRFSAERPKGSFSTLEIQRTEQGDSAMYLCASTGLAEYEQYFGPGTRLTVT.

The chain joins TRBV27 to TRBJ2-3, with D tentatively TRBD2 (7 bases). CDR3 size: 14 residues. Germline CDR1 is MNHEY and CDR2 is SMNVEV (reference sequence). V lost 6 bases and J 9 bases, leaving 19 bases between the germline ends. CDR3 sequence (DNA): TGTGCCAGCAGACCCCCCGGGGGGCTTGAAACGCAGTATTTT. It encodes CASRPPGGLETQYF.

The chain links TRBV11-3 to TRBJ2-5, with TRBD2 identical over 15 bases. The length of the CDR3 is 16 residues. V dropped 4 bases and J dropped 4; count of bases not matched to a gene: 4. CDR1 is SGHNT and CDR2 is YENEEA in the germline V gene. CDR3 in DNA: TGTGCCAGCAGCTCTGGACTAGCGGGAGGGCTAGAGACCCAGTACTTC. The encoded protein is CASSSGLAGGLETQYF.

The chain couples TRBV6-5 to TRBJ2-7; D might be TRBD1 (7 bases). Trimming cost V 2 bases and J 3 bases, with 14 bases left between them. Germline V gene sequence: CDR1 MNHEY, CDR2 SVGAGI. The length of the CDR3 is 15 residues. In nucleotides, the CDR3 is TGTGCCAGCAGTTACGCGGGGACAGACGGCTACGAGCAGTACTTC. Amino acid sequence: CASSYAGTDGYEQYF.

The chain's CDR3 is CASSQTGINGYTF. The CDR3 coding sequence is TGTGCCAGCAGCCAGACAGGGATAAATGGCTACACCTTC. The rearrangement links TRBV7-8 to TRBJ1-2; 7 bases fit TRBD1. Germline loops: CDR1 SGHVS, CDR2 FQNEAQ. V shed 5 bases, J shed 6 bases, and the junction held 6 bases outside the gene matches. The CDR3 loop spans 13 amino acids.

The chain recombines TRBV7-2 with TRBJ1-1; possible D gene TRBD1, 6 bases. The germline gives CDR1 SGHTA, CDR2 FQGNSA. The CDR3 has 13 amino acids. Trimming cost V 6 bases and J 6 bases, with 14 bases left between them. This chain's CDR3 is CASRGGGRPEAFF. CDR3 nucleotide sequence: TGTGCCAGCAGAGGGGGGGGGCGGCCTGAAGCTTTCTTT.

This chain uses TRBV7-3 with TRBJ2-3, with a weak D call TRBD2 (5 bases). The germline V gene has CDR1 SGHTA and CDR2 FQGTGA. V was pared by 5 bases and J by 4 bases, with 13 bases between. The length of the CDR3 is 14 residues. The CDR3 region has the DNA TGTGCCAGCAGCGCGGGCCGGGCCCCAGATACGCAGTATTTT. Translation gives CASSAGRAPDTQYF.

The V and J genes are TRBV2 and TRBJ1-2, with D perhaps matching TRBD1 (6 bases). Deletions cut 1 base from V and 3 bases from J, with 12 bases between. The CDR3 has 15 residues. CDR1 and CDR2 from the germline V gene are SNHLY and FYNNEI. DNA of the CDR3: TGTGCCAGCAGTGAAGGAAGGGGGGGAGACTATGGCTACACCTTC. The encoded protein is CASSEGRGGDYGYTF.

The V and J genes are TRBV9 and TRBJ1-1, with D uncertain. The CDR3 is made up of 15 amino acids. CDR1 and CDR2 (germline): SGDLS, YYNGEE. V was pared by 0 bases and J by 1 base, with 10 bases between. The CDR3 coding sequence is TGTGCCAGCAGCGTAGTGACTTCTGGGAACACTGAAGCTTTCTTT. This gives the protein CASSVVTSGNTEAFF.

V gene TRBV10-1 combines with J gene TRBJ1-1, with 8 nucleotides matching TRBD1. The length of the CDR3 is 12 residues. In germline, CDR1 is WNHNN, CDR2 SYGVQD (reference sequence). J lost 11 bases, V lost 6 bases, and 8 bases had no gene match. The CDR3 region is CASRGQGRRAFF. The CDR3 coding sequence is TGCGCCAGCAGAGGACAGGGACGGCGGGCTTTCTTT.

The chain employs TRBV11-3 and TRBJ2-5, with a possible D match to TRBD1 (6 bases). The germline V and J ends were trimmed by 0 bases and 1 base, with 9 bases remaining between them. The CDR3 contains 15 residues. CDR1 SGHNT and CDR2 YENEEA come from the germline V gene. The DNA of the CDR3 is TGTGCCAGCAGCTTAGAACAGGGCCTCCAAGAGACCCAGTACTTC. Its translation is CASSLEQGLQETQYF.

V and J are TRBV2 and TRBJ2-1; the D is unclear. CDR1 SNHLY and CDR2 FYNNEI come from the germline V gene. This CDR3 contains 12 residues. The ends were cut back, 3 bases at V and 3 bases at J, with 3 bases in the middle. The CDR3 nucleotides are TGTGCCAGCAGTGACAACTACAATGAGCAGTTCTTC. Its protein is CASSDNYNEQFF.

This chain uses TRBV7-6 with TRBJ2-2; 13 positions match TRBD2. The germline CDR1 and CDR2 sequences are SGHVS and FNYEAQ. The CDR3 covers 18 residues. V was pared by 1 base and J by 5 bases, with 7 bases of the junction left unmatched. This CDR3 reads CASSLETSGGPWTGELFF. The CDR3 DNA follows: TGTGCCAGCAGCTTAGAGACTAGCGGGGGGCCGTGGACCGGGGAGCTGTTTTTT.

The gene calls are TRBV6-2 or TRBV6-3 and TRBJ1-1; D is ambiguous. Between the trimmed V and J ends, which lost 6 bases and 3 bases, there was a span of 11 bases. The CDR3 extends over 13 amino acids. In germline, CDR1 is MNHEY, CDR2 SVGEGT. The CDR3 loop is CASSRFRDTEAFF. The CDR3 DNA sequence: TGTGCCAGCAGCCGGTTCCGGGACACTGAAGCTTTCTTT.

V and J are TRBV27 and TRBJ2-6, with D hard to call. This CDR3 spans 15 amino acids. Germline V gene data show CDR1 as MNHEY and CDR2 as SMNVEV (reference sequence). V was shortened by 6 bases and J by 4 bases, with 13 bases between the two germline ends. CDR3 in DNA: TGTGCCAGCAGCCTCTACAGAGCAGGGGCCAACGTCCTGACTTTC. Its translation: CASSLYRAGANVLTF.

This chain links TRBV19 with TRBJ2-2, with 11 bases fitting TRBD1. CDR1 LNHDA and CDR2 SQIVND come from the germline V gene (reference sequence). V was pared by 4 bases and J by 2 bases, with 3 bases of the junction left unmatched. The CDR3 runs 16 residues. The CDR3, as DNA: TGTGCCAGTAGTAGAGGACAGGGGGCTAACACCGGGGAGCTGTTTTTT. Translation: CASSRGQGANTGELFF.

The V call is TRBV7-9, the J call TRBJ2-3, with D maybe TRBD2 (6 bases). V was cut by 2 bases and J by 0 bases, with 9 bases left in between. The CDR3 length is 15 residues. Germline-derived CDR1 and CDR2 are SEHNR and FQNEAQ (reference sequence). The CDR3, as DNA: TGTGCCAGCAGCTTAAAGCGGGCGAGCACAGATACGCAGTATTTT. Translated: CASSLKRASTDTQYF. Complete variable domain (other parts from reference TRBV7-9 and TRBJ2-3): DTGVSQNPRHKITKRGQNVTFRCDPISEHNRLYWYRQTLGQGPEFLTYFQNEAQLEKSRLLSDRFSAERPKGSFSTLEIQRTEQGDSAMYLCASSLKRASTDTQYFGPGTRLTVL.

V and J are TRBV6-5 and TRBJ2-1, with TRBD1 identical over 7 bases. After removal of 0 bases from V and 7 bases from J, the junction contained 9 bases not matched to a gene. This CDR3 is 16 amino acids long. Germline lookup yields CDR1 MNHEY and CDR2 SVGAGI. CDR3 residues: CASSYSNVGTANEQFF. CDR3 nucleotides: TGTGCCAGCAGTTACTCGAACGTCGGGACAGCTAATGAGCAGTTCTTC.

The rearrangement joins TRBV6-5 to TRBJ1-6, with 9 bases that match TRBD1. CDR1 is MNHEY and CDR2 is SVGAGI in the germline V gene. This CDR3 spans 15 amino acids. J gave up 6 bases and V 2 bases, and 2 bases lay outside the gene matches. CDR3 nucleotides: TGTGCCAGCAGTTACGGGGGACAGGGTAATTCACCCCTCCACTTT. It specifies CASSYGGQGNSPLHF.